These T cell receptor beta chains were read from a single sample in a study of response to subunit inactivated influenza vaccine. TCRdb re-derived calls from the RT-PCR reads in MiXCR, one entry per CDR3 protein. This table holds about 650,000 distinct CDR3 sequences, around 16% found once. The specimen was PBMCs from blood, collected about 12 days after vaccination. The receptors come from a man aged 45 to 65 who received an inactivated influenza vaccine. Each CDR3 is given with its conserved first and last residue. Each record gives: J gene, clone size, V gene, D gene, CDR3 DNA, CDR3 protein. The D gene is left open where the match is weak. The size of a clone is reported for some rows only, either as once, few or many, or as a class for expanded clones.

J gene: TRBJ1-4; clone size: .; V gene: TRBV7-8; D gene: .; CDR3 DNA: TGTGCCAGCAGCCTCCGGGAGAGGGTTGAAAAACTGTTTTTT; CDR3 protein: CASSLRERVEKLFF
J gene: TRBJ2-7; clone size: .; V gene: TRBV6-2/TRBV6-3; D gene: .; CDR3 DNA: TGTGCCAGCAGCATGAAGGGACCCTACGAGCAGTACTTC; CDR3 protein: CASSMKGPYEQYF
J gene: TRBJ2-5; clone size: few; V gene: TRBV20-1; D gene: .; CDR3 DNA: TGCAGTGCTCGAGCTGGAGGCTGGCAAGAGACCCAGTACTTC; CDR3 protein: CSARAGGWQETQYF
J gene: TRBJ2-3; clone size: .; V gene: TRBV7-6; D gene: .; CDR3 DNA: TGTGCCAGCAGCAAGTTGTCCCGCGGGCTTTCTACAGATACGCAGTATTTT; CDR3 protein: CASSKLSRGLSTDTQYF
J gene: TRBJ2-1; clone size: .; V gene: TRBV5-1; D gene: .; CDR3 DNA: TGCGCCAGCAGCTTGGGGAACAGGGAGGCTGAGCAGTTCTTC; CDR3 protein: CASSLGNREAEQFF
J gene: TRBJ2-7; clone size: .; V gene: TRBV5-1; D gene: TRBD2; CDR3 DNA: TGCGCCAGCAGCCCTCGTCTAGCGGGAGCCCTGGGGTACGAGCAGTACTTC; CDR3 protein: CASSPRLAGALGYEQYF
J gene: TRBJ2-1; clone size: few; V gene: TRBV5-6; D gene: .; CDR3 DNA: TGTGCCAGCAGCTTGGCCGTATTGGGGGACAATGAGCAGTTCTTC; CDR3 protein: CASSLAVLGDNEQFF
J gene: TRBJ2-7; clone size: few; V gene: TRBV7-6; D gene: .; CDR3 DNA: TGTGCCAGCAGTCAGACGATCGGGTTTCACGAGCAGTACTTC; CDR3 protein: CASSQTIGFHEQYF
J gene: TRBJ2-2; clone size: .; V gene: TRBV11-2; D gene: .; CDR3 DNA: TGTGCCAGCAGCCACCCCTTACAGAACACCGGGGAGCTGTTTTTT; CDR3 protein: CASSHPLQNTGELFF
J gene: TRBJ2-1; clone size: few; V gene: TRBV12-3/TRBV12-4; D gene: TRBD2; CDR3 DNA: TGTGCCAGCACTTGGATGGGCGGGGGGGCCACTGAGCAGTTCTTC; CDR3 protein: CASTWMGGGATEQFF
J gene: TRBJ2-7; clone size: .; V gene: TRBV5-5; D gene: TRBD1; CDR3 DNA: TGTGCCAGCAGCAGGGACAGGGGGCACACCTACGAGCAGTACTTC; CDR3 protein: CASSRDRGHTYEQYF
J gene: TRBJ2-2; clone size: .; V gene: TRBV14; D gene: TRBD2; CDR3 DNA: TGTGCCAGCAGCCCCCAGGCGGGGGCCGGGGAGCTGTTTTTT; CDR3 protein: CASSPQAGAGELFF
J gene: TRBJ1-5; clone size: few; V gene: TRBV10-3; D gene: .; CDR3 DNA: TGTGCCATCAGTGCTACAGGTGGAAATCAGCCCCAGCATTTT; CDR3 protein: CAISATGGNQPQHF
J gene: TRBJ2-5; clone size: .; V gene: TRBV12-3/TRBV12-4; D gene: TRBD2; CDR3 DNA: TGTGCCAGCAGTTCCGGGACTAGCTATGAGACCCAGTACTTC; CDR3 protein: CASSSGTSYETQYF
J gene: TRBJ2-4; clone size: few; V gene: TRBV7-9; D gene: .; CDR3 DNA: TGTGCCAGCAGCGGAGGACAGCACCAAAACATTCAGTACTTC; CDR3 protein: CASSGGQHQNIQYF
J gene: TRBJ2-7; clone size: .; V gene: TRBV29-1; D gene: .; CDR3 DNA: TGCAGCGTTGATTCCCCGGGGAGATCGAACGAGCAGTACTTC; CDR3 protein: CSVDSPGRSNEQYF
J gene: TRBJ2-5; clone size: few; V gene: TRBV24-1; D gene: .; CDR3 DNA: TGTGCCACCAGGGACCAAGAGACCCAGTACTTC; CDR3 protein: CATRDQETQYF